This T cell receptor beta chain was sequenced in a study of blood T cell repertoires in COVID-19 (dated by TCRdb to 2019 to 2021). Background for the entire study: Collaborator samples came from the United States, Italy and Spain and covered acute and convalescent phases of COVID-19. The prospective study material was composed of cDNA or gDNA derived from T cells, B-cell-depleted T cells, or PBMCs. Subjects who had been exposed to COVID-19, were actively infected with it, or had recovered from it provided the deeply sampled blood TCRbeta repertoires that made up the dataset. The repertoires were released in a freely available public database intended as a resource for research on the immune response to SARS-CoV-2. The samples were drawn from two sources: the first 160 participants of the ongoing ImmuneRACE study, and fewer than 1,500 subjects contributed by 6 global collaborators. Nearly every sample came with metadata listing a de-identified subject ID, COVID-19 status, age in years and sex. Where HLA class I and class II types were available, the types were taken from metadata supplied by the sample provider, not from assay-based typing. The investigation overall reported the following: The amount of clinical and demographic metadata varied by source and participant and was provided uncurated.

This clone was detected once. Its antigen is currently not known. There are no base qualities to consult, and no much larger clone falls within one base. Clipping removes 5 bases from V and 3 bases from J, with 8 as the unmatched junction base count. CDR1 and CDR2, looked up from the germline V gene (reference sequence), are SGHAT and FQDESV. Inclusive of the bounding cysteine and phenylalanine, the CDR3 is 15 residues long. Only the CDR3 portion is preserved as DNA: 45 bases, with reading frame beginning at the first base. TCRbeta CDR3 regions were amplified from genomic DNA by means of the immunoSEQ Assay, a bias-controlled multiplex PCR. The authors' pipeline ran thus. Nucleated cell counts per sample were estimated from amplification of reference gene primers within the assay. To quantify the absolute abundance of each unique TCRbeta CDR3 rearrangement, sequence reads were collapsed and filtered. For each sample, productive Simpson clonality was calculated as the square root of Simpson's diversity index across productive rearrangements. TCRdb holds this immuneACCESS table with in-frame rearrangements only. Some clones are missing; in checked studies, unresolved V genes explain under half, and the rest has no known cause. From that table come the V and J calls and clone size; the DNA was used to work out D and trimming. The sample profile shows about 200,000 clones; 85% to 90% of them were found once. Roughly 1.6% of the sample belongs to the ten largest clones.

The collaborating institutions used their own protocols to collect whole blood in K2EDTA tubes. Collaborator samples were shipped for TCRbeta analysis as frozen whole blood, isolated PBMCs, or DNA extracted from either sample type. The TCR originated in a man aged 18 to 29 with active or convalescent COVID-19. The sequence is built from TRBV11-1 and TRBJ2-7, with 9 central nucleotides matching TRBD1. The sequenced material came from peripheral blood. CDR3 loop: CASSLGQGRLYEQYF. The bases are TGTGCCAGCAGCCTGGGACAGGGACGGCTCTACGAGCAGTACTTC.